These 27 T cell receptor beta chains originate from one sample sequenced in a study of blood T cell repertoires in COVID-19. The table came from immunoSEQ multiplex PCR; TCRdb's copy has only in-frame clones and leaves some out. The sample consists of about 320,000 clones, approximately 88% of them appearing once. Sequencing was performed on peripheral blood. The origin of the receptors is a woman aged 30 to 39 with COVID-19, enrolled during active disease.

The gene calls are TRBV6-2 or TRBV6-3 and TRBJ2-1; D may be TRBD2 (5 bases). Germline V lookup: CDR1 MNHEY, CDR2 SVGEGT. V was pared by 0 bases and J by 5 bases, with 11 bases between. The CDR3 totals 15 residues. The CDR3 loop reads CASSYSSSPNNEQFF. The CDR3 coding sequence is TGTGCCAGCAGTTACTCGTCTAGCCCAAACAATGAGCAGTTCTTC.

The chain joins TRBV12-3 or TRBV12-4 to TRBJ1-1; D is perhaps TRBD1 (5 bases). Trimming removed 3 bases from V and 10 bases from J, with 12 bases in between. This CDR3 is 12 amino acids long. The CDR3 DNA follows: TGTGCCAGCAGTTTCGCAGGGAAGCTAGCTTTCTTT. Translated: CASSFAGKLAFF.

The rearrangement joins TRBV30 to TRBJ1-6; the match to TRBD1 covers 8 bases. The germline V gene encodes CDR1 GTSNPN and CDR2 SVGIG (reference sequence). Trimming cost V 5 bases and J 0 bases; bases outside gene matches: 6. CDR3 size: 16 residues. CDR3 sequence: CAWWGQASSYNSPLHF. In DNA form, the CDR3 reads TGTGCCTGGTGGGGACAGGCGAGCTCCTATAATTCACCCCTCCACTTT.

This rearrangement joins TRBV7-9 to TRBJ2-1; D perhaps matches TRBD1 (6 bases). V lost 5 bases to trimming and J lost 9 bases, with 20 bases between them. This CDR3 contains 15 residues. Germline assignment: CDR1 SEHNR and CDR2 FQNEAQ (reference sequence). The CDR3: CASSPILRGTIEQFF. The CDR3 nucleotides are TGTGCCAGCAGCCCGATTTTGAGAGGGACAATTGAGCAGTTCTTC.

The chain links TRBV6-5 to TRBJ1-5; D not certain. The V end was cut by 6 bases, the J end by 4 bases, with 4 bases between. This CDR3 region has 11 residues. The germline V gene has CDR1 MNHEY and CDR2 SVGAGI. For the CDR3, the DNA is TGTGCCAGCAGCCAAAATCAGCCCCAGCATTTT. Its protein is CASSQNQPQHF.

The genes are TRBV5-1 and TRBJ1-2, with D hard to call. V shed 0 bases and J shed 0 bases, with 9 bases lying between them. CDR3 length equals 15 residues. Germline V gives CDR1 SGHRS, CDR2 YFSETQ. CDR3 in amino acids: CASSLAGGANYGYTF. CDR3 DNA sequence: TGCGCCAGCAGCTTGGCCGGCGGAGCTAACTATGGCTACACCTTC.

The chain couples TRBV5-1 to TRBJ2-1; 7 nucleotides match TRBD1. V dropped 0 bases and J dropped 3; count of bases not matched to a gene: 3. Germline V gene data show CDR1 as SGHRS and CDR2 as YFSETQ. The length of the CDR3 is 15 residues. In DNA, the CDR3 is TGCGCCAGCAGCTTGGTAGCAGGGGGCTACAATGAGCAGTTCTTC. It specifies CASSLVAGGYNEQFF.

V and J are TRBV4-1 and TRBJ2-1, with 13 bases matching TRBD2. V shed 4 bases and J 2 bases; nucleotides not matched to a gene: 8. Per the germline V gene, CDR1 is MGHRA and CDR2 is YSYEKL. CDR3 length: 18 residues. DNA of the CDR3: TGCGCCAGCAGCCTTTCGGGACTAGCGGGGCCCCCCTACAATGAGCAGTTCTTC. Its translation is CASSLSGLAGPPYNEQFF.

The V call is TRBV5-1, the J call TRBJ2-2; D remains unclear. Trimming shortened V by 5 bases and J by 5 bases, and 13 bases separated the two germline ends. Looked up from germline, CDR1 is SGHRS and CDR2 is YFSETQ. This CDR3 comprises 14 residues. The CDR3 spells CASRPEKATGELFF. CDR3 sequence (DNA): TGCGCCAGCAGGCCGGAGAAGGCGACCGGGGAGCTGTTTTTT.

The V and J genes are TRBV27 and TRBJ1-2; TRBD1 agrees at 7 bases. V lost 5 bases and J lost 6; bases outside the gene matches: 0. The CDR3 extends over 11 amino acids. Per germline, CDR1 MNHEY and CDR2 SMNVEV (reference sequence). The CDR3 bases are TGTGCCAGCAGTCAGGGGGATGGCTACACCTTC. Protein sequence: CASSQGDGYTF.

The chain combines TRBV6-2 or TRBV6-3 with TRBJ1-2, with D hard to call. Trimming took off 2 bases at V and 5 bases at J, with 6 bases between the two ends. Germline CDR1 is MNHEY and CDR2 is SVGEGT. This CDR3 is 12 amino acids long. This CDR3 is CASSYNQYGYTF. The DNA of the CDR3 is TGTGCCAGCAGTTACAACCAGTATGGCTACACCTTC.

J is TRBJ2-3 and V is TRBV2; TRBD1 might be the D (6 bases). The CDR3 has 15 residues. Germline CDR1 is SNHLY and CDR2 is FYNNEI. V was pared by 6 bases and J by 6 bases, with 19 bases between. The CDR3 loop is CASSLQGIPRDTQYF. For the CDR3, the DNA is TGTGCCAGCAGCCTCCAGGGGATTCCTAGGGATACGCAGTATTTT.

In this sample, this clone turned up once. The V and J genes are TRBV18 and TRBJ1-1; 8 bases agree with TRBD1. V was clipped by 0 bases and J by 5 bases; unmatched bases: 5. The germline V gene encodes CDR1 KGHSH and CDR2 LQKENI. The CDR3 spans 15 residues. The CDR3 sequence: CASSPPGQGRTEAFF. The CDR3 nucleotides read TGTGCCAGCTCACCACCAGGACAGGGAAGAACTGAAGCTTTCTTT.

The chain employs TRBV2 and TRBJ2-2; D unclear. CDR1 is SNHLY and CDR2 is FYNNEI in the germline V gene. This CDR3 contains 13 residues. Trimming cost V 5 bases and J 5 bases, with 9 bases left between them. The CDR3 region is CASSPSGTGELFF. The CDR3 coding sequence is TGTGCCAGCAGTCCTAGTGGGACCGGGGAGCTGTTTTTT. The full variable domain, completed using reference TRBV2 and TRBJ2-2, is EPEVTQTPSHQVTQMGQEVILRCVPISNHLYFYWYRQILGQKVEFLVSFYNNEISEKSEIFDDQFSVERPDGSNFTLKIRSTKLEDSAMYFCASSPSGTGELFFGEGSRLTVL.

The chain links TRBV11-3 to TRBJ2-1; TRBD2 might be the D (5 bases). Trimming took off 5 bases at V and 4 bases at J, with 12 bases between the two ends. The CDR3 is made up of 14 amino acids. Per the germline V gene, CDR1 is SGHNT and CDR2 is YENEEA. The CDR3 DNA sequence: TGTGCCAGCAGCATTGGACTGGCATACAATGAGCAGTTCTTC. Its protein is CASSIGLAYNEQFF. The complete variable domain, with remaining parts taken from reference TRBV11-3 and TRBJ2-1, reads EAGVVQSPRYKIIEKKQPVAFWCNPISGHNTLYWYLQNLGQGPELLIRYENEEAVDDSQLPKDRFSAERLKGVDSTLKIQPAELGDSAVYLCASSIGLAYNEQFFGPGTRLTVL.

The rearrangement links TRBV5-6 to TRBJ2-2; D may be TRBD1 (5 bases). V shed 2 bases and J shed 4 bases, with 6 bases lying between them. Germline lookup yields CDR1 SGHDT and CDR2 YYEEEE. The CDR3 extends over 13 amino acids. The chain's CDR3 is CASSFTGTGELFF. The CDR3 nucleotides are TGTGCCAGCAGCTTCACAGGCACCGGGGAGCTGTTTTTT.

The V and J genes are TRBV30 and TRBJ2-3, with a possible D match to TRBD1 (6 bases). The V gene's germline CDR1 is GTSNPN and CDR2 SVGIG (reference sequence). Deletions cut 0 bases from V and 14 bases from J, with 12 bases between. The CDR3 sequence is 11 residues long. CDR3 sequence: CAWSVNRAGYF. CDR3 DNA: TGTGCCTGGAGTGTTAACAGGGCGGGGTATTTT. The full variable domain, completed using reference TRBV30 and TRBJ2-3, is SQTIHQWPATLVQPVGSPLSLECTVEGTSNPNLYWYRQAAGRGLQLLFYSVGIGQISSEVPQNLSASRPQDRQFILSSKKLLLSDSGFYLCAWSVNRAGYFGPGTRLTVL.

V and J are TRBV21-1 and TRBJ1-2; TRBD1 reflects the table's D call only, with no check against the DNA. TRBV21-1 has pseudogene status. The CDR3 extends over 16 amino acids. CDR3 in amino acids: CASSKAGGQGARGYTF. Here the CDR3 DNA reads TGTGCCAGCAGCAAAGCAGGAGGGCAGGGGGCCCGTGGCTACACCTTC.

The V call is TRBV3-1 (or the pseudogene TRBV3-2), the J call TRBJ2-3, with 8 bases lining up with TRBD1. Germline V lookup: CDR1 LGHDT, CDR2 YNNKEL (reference sequence). The V segment lost 4 bases and the J segment 6 bases; nucleotides outside the gene matches: 12. This CDR3 has 16 residues. The CDR3 is CASSPGTGQSWDTQYF. The CDR3 DNA reads as TGTGCCAGCAGCCCTGGGACAGGCCAATCTTGGGATACGCAGTATTTT.

The rearrangement uses TRBV6-1 and TRBJ2-7; 8 nucleotides align to TRBD2. The CDR3 covers 15 residues. V lost 3 bases, J lost 3 bases, and 7 bases stayed unmatched. Germline CDR1 and CDR2: MNHNS and SASEGT. For the CDR3, the DNA is TGTGCCAGCAGTGAGTCTCTAGCGGGCAACTACGAGCAGTACTTC. It yields the protein CASSESLAGNYEQYF.

The chain joins TRBV11-2 to TRBJ1-3; no clear D gene. This CDR3 is 15 amino acids long. Looked up from germline, CDR1 is SGHAT and CDR2 is FQNNGV. V gave up 2 bases and J gave up 1 base, with 9 bases separating them. CDR3 bases: TGTGCCAGCAGCTTAAATGGAGGTTCTGGAAACACCATATATTTT. It specifies CASSLNGGSGNTIYF.

The chain employs TRBV2 and TRBJ1-2; 9 bases match TRBD1. The CDR3 has 12 amino acids. The germline CDR1 and CDR2 sequences are SNHLY and FYNNEI. J lost 8 bases, V lost 6 bases, and 4 bases had no gene match. In DNA form, the CDR3 reads TGTGCCAGCAGAGAGGACAGGGGAGGCTACACCTTC. It is translated as CASREDRGGYTF.

The chain recombines TRBV5-4 with TRBJ1-2; TRBD1 matches at 7 bases. Germline loops: CDR1 SGHNT, CDR2 YYREEE (reference sequence). The CDR3 runs 16 residues. V shed 2 bases, J shed 5 bases, and the junction held 12 bases outside the gene matches. CDR3 DNA: TGTGCCAGCAGCTTTGGGGACAGCTCCGATGATTATGGCTACACCTTC. It yields the protein CASSFGDSSDDYGYTF.

The chain has TRBV5-5 and TRBJ1-6, with 7 bases that match TRBD1. V gave up 0 bases and J gave up 8 bases; unmatched junction bases: 8. Germline V gene lookup returns CDR1 SGHKS and CDR2 YYEKEE (reference sequence). This CDR3 comprises 16 residues. The CDR3, as DNA: TGTGCCAGCAGCTTGGTGGGAGCAGGGGGTGATTCACCCCTCCACTTT. Translated: CASSLVGAGGDSPLHF. Full variable domain (missing parts from reference TRBV5-5 and TRBJ1-6): DAGVTQSPTHLIKTRGQQVTLRCSPISGHKSVSWYQQVLGQGPQFIFQYYEKEERGRGNFPDRFSARQFPNYSSELNVNALLLGDSALYLCASSLVGAGGDSPLHFGNGTRLTVT.

The chain couples TRBV18 to TRBJ2-3, with a tentative D call TRBD2 (5 bases). With 2 bases removed from V and 6 bases from J, the gap between germline ends came to 6 bases. Germline loops: CDR1 KGHSH, CDR2 LQKENI. This CDR3 has 12 residues. In DNA form, the CDR3 reads TGTGCCAGCTCACCATCGGGGGATACGCAGTATTTT. Amino acid sequence: CASSPSGDTQYF.

V gene TRBV5-1 combines with J gene TRBJ1-2, with unresolved D. The germline V and J ends were trimmed by 4 bases and 4 bases, with 14 bases remaining between them. The CDR3 is made up of 14 amino acids. CDR1 and CDR2 (germline): SGHRS, YFSETQ. CDR3 sequence (DNA): TGCGCCAGCAGCCCCGGGTTTATTGTCTATGGCTACACCTTC. This sequence encodes CASSPGFIVYGYTF.

The chain combines TRBV19 with TRBJ1-5, with TRBD1 matching over 12 bases. Germline V gene lookup returns CDR1 LNHDA and CDR2 SQIVND (reference sequence). The ends lost 7 bases at V and 2 bases at J; junction bases unmatched: 9. This CDR3 region has 17 residues. The CDR3 nucleotides read TGTGCCAGTAAGGGGACAGGGGGCGTCTTGGGCAATCAGCCCCAGCATTTT. This gives the protein CASKGTGGVLGNQPQHF.